This T cell receptor (beta chain) was sequenced during a study of molecular identifiers for immune sequencing clone quantification. V lost 4 bases to trimming and J lost 3 bases, with 16 bases between them. CDR1 is SGHRS, CDR2 YFSETQ, per germline. The CDR3 runs 15 residues. Isolation of naive CD8 T cells was achieved by sorting on a CD8+CD4-CCR7+CD45RA+ phenotype. The bulk TCR libraries were made with methods described before and with listed TCR primers. TCRdb itself ran the PCR reads through MiXCR, one entry per CDR3 protein. This repertoire shows over 600,000 distinct CDR3 sequences, just under 20% found once; its top ten account for approximately 0.9%. This clonotype was counted ten times or more.

The receptor's source is a human donor in good health. Some libraries in this study had Jurkat cell RNA spiked in. Sequencing was performed on naive CD8+ T cells from blood, with Jurkat cell RNA spiked in. The subset here: FACS-sorted CD8+CD4-CCR7+CD45RA+ naive T cells. V is TRBV5-1 and J is TRBJ1-1; D is possibly TRBD1 (6 bases). The CDR3 is CASSATGYVDTEAFF. In DNA form, the CDR3 reads TGCGCCAGCAGCGCCACAGGGTATGTGGACACTGAAGCTTTCTTT.